The source of this T cell receptor beta chain is a study of Ad26.COV2.S vaccination and SARS-CoV-2 variants. Method: immunoSEQ multiplex PCR; TCRdb's copy keeps in-frame clones and lacks some. The table shows 380,000 or so clones, with approximately 86% occurring only once. Treatment reported: over 15 received Ad26.COV2.S at low or high dose, single or two shots; about 5 received placebo; per-sample allocation not given. Following the first vaccine or placebo injection, samples were taken on day 63. The CDR3 consists of 14 residues. The V end was cut by 4 bases, the J end by 1 base, with 10 bases between. The V gene's germline CDR1 is SGHAT and CDR2 FQNNGV.

This clonotype was obtained from a person aged 18-60 years who received the Ad26.COV2.S COVID-19 vaccine or a placebo. Sequences were derived from peripheral blood, sampled in a trial of Ad26.COV2.S vaccine versus placebo. The chain carries TRBV11-2 and TRBJ1-1, with no clear D. CDR3 nucleotide sequence: TGTGCCAGCAGCTATCCAGTCCCGAACACTGAAGCTTTCTTT. It encodes CASSYPVPNTEAFF.